The rows below give T cell receptor beta chains drawn from one sample of a study of cytomegalovirus exposure and HLA in healthy donors. The table came from immunoSEQ multiplex PCR; TCRdb's copy has only in-frame clones and leaves some out. Among some 200,000 clones listed, approximately 80% were seen once. Sequenced sample: PBMCs. These receptor sequences come from a female donor in good health and CMV-seronegative. CDR3s include the opening cysteine and the closing phenylalanine or tryptophan. Each record gives: CDR3 protein, CDR3 DNA, clone size, V gene, D gene, J gene. The D gene is left open where the match is weak. Clone size is stated in some rows and not others, as once, few, many or a class when expanded.

CASRQTVNTEAFF	TGTGCCAGCAGACAGACAGTGAACACTGAAGCTTTCTTT	NA	TRBV6-1	NA	TRBJ1-1
CASSSRQSSGISTDTQYF	TGTGCCAGCAGCTCCCGTCAGAGTAGCGGGATTAGCACAGATACGCAGTATTTT	NA	TRBV7-3	TRBD2	TRBJ2-3
CATSRARGQPQHF	TGTGCCACCAGCAGAGCCAGGGGACAGCCCCAGCATTTT	NA	TRBV15	NA	TRBJ1-5
CASRRERGTEAFF	TGTGCCAGCAGGCGCGAGAGGGGGACTGAAGCTTTCTTT	once	TRBV2	NA	TRBJ1-1
CASSLHPGGSGSSYNEQFF	TGTGCCAGCAGCCTCCACCCCGGCGGGAGCGGGAGCTCCTACAATGAGCAGTTCTTC	NA	TRBV9	TRBD2	TRBJ2-1
CAWKTGSYEQYF	TGTGCCTGGAAAACGGGATCCTACGAGCAGTACTTC	NA	TRBV30	NA	TRBJ2-7
CASSLTNSGNTIYF	TGCGCCAGCAGCCTGACAAACTCTGGAAACACCATATATTTT	NA	TRBV5-1	NA	TRBJ1-3
CASSPAGTSYNEQFF	TGTGCCAGCAGCCCCGCGGGGACCTCCTACAATGAGCAGTTCTTC	NA	TRBV7-9	NA	TRBJ2-1
CASSRELAGLETQYF	TGTGCCAGCAGTCGGGAACTAGCGGGGTTAGAGACCCAGTACTTC	NA	TRBV6-5	TRBD2	TRBJ2-5
CASRDFSTSNQPQHF	TGTGCCAGCAGGGACTTCTCAACTAGCAATCAGCCCCAGCATTTT	NA	TRBV6-5	NA	TRBJ1-5
CAWRRTGLGNQPQHF	TGTGCCTGGCGGCGCACAGGGCTTGGCAATCAGCCCCAGCATTTT	NA	TRBV30	NA	TRBJ1-5
CASSQGQKNTEAFF	TGCGCCAGCAGCCAAGGACAGAAGAACACTGAAGCTTTCTTT	few	TRBV4-1	NA	TRBJ1-1
CASSIGQGTDTQYF	TGTGCCAGTAGCATTGGACAGGGGACAGATACGCAGTATTTT	NA	TRBV19	TRBD1	TRBJ2-3
CASSPNQGDNQPQHF	TGTGCCAGCTCACCAAATCAGGGGGACAATCAGCCCCAGCATTTT	NA	TRBV18	TRBD1	TRBJ1-5
CASSEASGVLDTQYF	TGTGCCAGCAGTGAAGCTAGCGGGGTCTTAGATACGCAGTATTTT	once	TRBV2	TRBD2	TRBJ2-3
CASSQPGAAEQYF	TGTGCCAGCAGCCAACCGGGAGCTGCCGAGCAGTACTTC	NA	TRBV4-2	NA	TRBJ2-7
CASSLDRQGSFEFF	TGTGCCAGCAGCTTAGATCGGCAGGGATCTTTCGAGTTCTTC	once	TRBV7-9	NA	TRBJ2-1
CASSSDRELPQHF	TGTGCCAGCAGCTCAGACAGAGAGCTACCCCAGCATTTT	once	TRBV7-8	NA	TRBJ1-5
CASSLYLAGPSDTQYF	TGTGCCAGCAGTTTATACCTAGCGGGACCGTCAGATACGCAGTATTTT	NA	TRBV27	TRBD2	TRBJ2-3
CASSLDGQGALINEQFF	TGTGCCAGCAGCTTGGACGGGCAGGGGGCGCTTATCAATGAGCAGTTCTTC	NA	TRBV5-4	TRBD1	TRBJ2-1
CASSTQENTGELFF	TGTGCCAGTAGTACGCAGGAAAACACCGGGGAGCTGTTTTTT	NA	TRBV19	NA	TRBJ2-2
CSVEEGVHEQYF	TGCAGCGTTGAAGAGGGAGTCCACGAGCAGTACTTC	NA	TRBV29-1	NA	TRBJ2-7
CASSLDLGGLRNSPLHF	TGTGCCAGCAGCTTAGATCTGGGGGGGCTAAGGAATTCTCCCCTCCACTTT	NA	TRBV11-3	NA	TRBJ1-6
CASSLIAGSYNEQFF	TGTGCCAGCAGCTTAATAGCGGGGTCCTACAATGAGCAGTTCTTC	NA	TRBV7-3	TRBD2	TRBJ2-1
CASSFGPGLANDEQFF	TGCGCCAGCAGCTTTGGACCGGGACTAGCGAACGATGAGCAGTTCTTC	few	TRBV5-1	TRBD2	TRBJ2-1
CASSRFPGGADTGELFF	TGTGCCAGCAGCCGCTTTCCCGGGGGGGCGGACACCGGGGAGCTGTTTTTT	NA	TRBV4-2	TRBD2	TRBJ2-2
CASTGGNSPLHF	TGCGCCAGCACGGGGGGTAATTCACCCCTCCACTTT	NA	TRBV5-1	NA	TRBJ1-6
CASSNQQVERGDFQETQYF	TGTGCCAGCAGCAATCAACAGGTGGAACGGGGGGACTTCCAAGAGACCCAGTACTTC	NA	TRBV21-1	NA	TRBJ2-5
CASSSITRDRGQRYNEQFF	TGTGCCAGCAGTTCAATAACCCGGGACAGGGGTCAGAGGTACAATGAGCAGTTCTTC	NA	TRBV28	TRBD1	TRBJ2-1
CATSRGQGSHNEQFF	TGTGCCACCAGCAGAGGTCAGGGGTCCCACAATGAGCAGTTCTTC	NA	TRBV15	NA	TRBJ2-1
CASSHGLADYEQYF	TGCGCCAGCAGCCACGGACTAGCGGACTACGAGCAGTACTTC	NA	TRBV4-1	TRBD2	TRBJ2-7
CASSLGQVNQPQHF	TGTGCCAGCAGCTTGGGACAGGTCAATCAGCCCCAGCATTTT	NA	TRBV5-6	NA	TRBJ1-5